The rows below give T cell receptor beta chains drawn from one sample of a study of cytomegalovirus exposure and HLA in healthy donors. Assay: immunoSEQ multiplex PCR; the TCRdb copy retains only in-frame clones and omits some. The sample has about 77,000 clones, around 78% seen once; the top ten hold around 4.2%. The sample consisted of PBMCs. Source of these receptors: a man aged 35 to 55 in good health and CMV-seronegative. Each CDR3 is given with its conserved first and last residue. The D gene is left open where the match is weak. The size of a clone is reported for some rows only, either as once, few or many, or as a class for expanded clones.

clone size	J gene	V gene	D gene	CDR3 DNA	CDR3 protein
NA	TRBJ1-1	TRBV7-2	NA	TGTGCCAGCAGCTTACGGGGATATCCGTCAGCTTTCTTT	CASSLRGYPSAFF
NA	TRBJ2-5	TRBV18	NA	TGTGCCAGCGGGTTGACAGACCAAGAGACCCAGTACTTC	CASGLTDQETQYF
NA	TRBJ1-2	TRBV7-9	NA	TGTGCCAGCAGCCGCAATACTGGCTATGGCTACACCTTC	CASSRNTGYGYTF
few	TRBJ2-7	TRBV30	TRBD2	TGTGCCTGGAGAGGACTAGCGGGAGGGCCTAGGGACGAGCAGTACTTC	CAWRGLAGGPRDEQYF
NA	TRBJ1-2	TRBV9	NA	TGTGCCAGCAGCGTAGCTACGGCGGGGGCGCGAGGCTACACCTTC	CASSVATAGARGYTF
NA	TRBJ2-7	TRBV5-1	NA	TGCGCCAGCAGGGGGATAATGGGAGGCCCCAATGAGCAGTACTTC	CASRGIMGGPNEQYF
few	TRBJ1-5	TRBV6-5	NA	TGTGCCAGCAGTCCCGACAGATATAGCAATCAGCCCCAGCATTTT	CASSPDRYSNQPQHF
NA	TRBJ1-1	TRBV10-1	TRBD1	TGCGCCACTAGACAGGGCATTTCGGACACTGAAGCTTTCTTT	CATRQGISDTEAFF
NA	TRBJ2-7	TRBV5-1	TRBD2	TGCGCCAGCAGCTCCCCCGGGGCGGGAGGGAACGAGCAGTACTTC	CASSSPGAGGNEQYF
NA	TRBJ1-5	TRBV9	NA	TGTGCCAGCAGCGTAGTAGATCAGCCCCAGCATTTT	CASSVVDQPQHF
NA	TRBJ1-1	TRBV28	NA	TGTGCCAGCAGTCTGACCCCGATGAGGACTGAAGCTTTCTTT	CASSLTPMRTEAFF
once	TRBJ2-7	TRBV2	TRBD2	TGTGCCAGCAGTGGTCGACTAGCGGGAAGCGAGCAGTACTTC	CASSGRLAGSEQYF
NA	TRBJ1-1	TRBV19	NA	TGTGCCAGCGCCAGGGTGGGAACTGAAGCTTTCTTT	CASARVGTEAFF
NA	TRBJ2-7	TRBV7-2	TRBD1	TGTGCCAGCAGCCCAGGGGGTTCTAGCTTTGGGCGCGAGCAGTACTTC	CASSPGGSSFGREQYF
NA	TRBJ1-1	TRBV13	TRBD1	TGTGCCAGCAGCGCCGGACAGGGGCCCTACAACACTGAAGCTTTCTTT	CASSAGQGPYNTEAFF
few	TRBJ1-2	TRBV7-9	NA	TGTGCCAGCAGCTTAAGTGACAGCTATGGCTACACCTTC	CASSLSDSYGYTF
NA	TRBJ1-1	TRBV10-1	NA	TGCGCCAGCAGTGAGTCTAAAAGGGGTGGCACTGAAGCTTTCTTT	CASSESKRGGTEAFF
NA	TRBJ2-3	TRBV5-4	TRBD1	TGTGCCAGCAGCTTGGCCGGGACAGGGGGAGATACGCAGTATTTT	CASSLAGTGGDTQYF
once	TRBJ2-1	TRBV10-2	TRBD1	TGCGCCAGCAGCCCCGGGACAGGGGGCTACAATGAGCAGTTCTTC	CASSPGTGGYNEQFF
few	TRBJ2-7	TRBV27	TRBD2	TGTGCCAGCAGTTCGGCCCAGCTAGCGGGATCCGAGCAGTACTTC	CASSSAQLAGSEQYF
NA	TRBJ2-3	TRBV28	TRBD2	TGTGCCAGCAGTTCCGGACTAGCGGGAATTCCCCGACACACAGATACGCAGTATTTT	CASSSGLAGIPRHTDTQYF
NA	TRBJ1-5	TRBV18	NA	TGTGCCAGCTCACCACTCCCGGTCAATCAGCCCCAGCATTTT	CASSPLPVNQPQHF
NA	TRBJ1-6	TRBV4-1	NA	TGCGCCAGCAGCCAAAGGATATCGACAGCATACGCTAATTCACCCCTCCACTTT	CASSQRISTAYANSPLHF
NA	TRBJ1-1	TRBV30	NA	TGTGCCTGGAGTGGCGAAGCTGAAGCTTTCTTT	CAWSGEAEAFF
NA	TRBJ2-7	TRBV4-3	NA	TGCGCCAGCAGCCAAGATCGGAGATACGAGCAGTACTTC	CASSQDRRYEQYF
NA	TRBJ1-5	TRBV10-3	NA	TGTGCCATCAGTGAGTCCCTATCTCTGGCCCAGCATTTT	CAISESLSLAQHF
NA	TRBJ2-3	TRBV30	TRBD2	TGTGCCTGGAGCAAGCGGGATCCCCCAGATACGCAGTATTTT	CAWSKRDPPDTQYF
NA	TRBJ1-1	TRBV6-5	NA	TGTGCCAGCAGTCCCCTCGGGGGCACTGAAGCTTTCTTT	CASSPLGGTEAFF
NA	TRBJ1-5	TRBV6-1	NA	TGTGCCAGCAGTGATCCCAACAGGAATAGCAATCAGCCCCAGCATTTT	CASSDPNRNSNQPQHF
NA	TRBJ1-1	TRBV27	NA	TGTGCCAGCAAGCTCGCGGGATTGAACACTGAAGCTTTCTTT	CASKLAGLNTEAFF
NA	TRBJ1-2	TRBV15	NA	TGTGCCACCAGCGGGTTAACAGGGTATGGCTACACCTTC	CATSGLTGYGYTF
few	TRBJ1-4	TRBV5-1	TRBD1	TGCGCCAGCAGCCCCTGGACAGGGGACGAAAAACTGTTTTTT	CASSPWTGDEKLFF
NA	TRBJ2-1	TRBV19	NA	TGTGCCAGTAGCTCACTAGAAAATGAGCAGTTCTTC	CASSSLENEQFF